The following is a TCR beta chain sequence with its context. This CDR3 contains 15 residues. Per the germline V gene, CDR1 is SGDLS and CDR2 is YYNGEE. V lost 3 bases to trimming and J lost 8 bases, with 15 bases between them. Using immunoSEQ multiplex PCR, the repertoire was profiled, and TCRdb retains in-frame clones only, with some absent. The table lists over 55,000 clones, around 83% of them singletons. This entry is derived from a study of blood T cell repertoires in COVID-19. The V gene is TRBV9, the J gene TRBJ1-6; perhaps TRBD1 as D (5 bases). This clonotype was obtained from a man aged 45 to 65 with COVID-19, enrolled during active disease. The sequenced sample consisted of peripheral blood. CDR3 coding DNA: TGTGCCAGCAGCGACACGGACATACCGTATTCACCCCTCCACTTT. Amino acids: CASSDTDIPYSPLHF.